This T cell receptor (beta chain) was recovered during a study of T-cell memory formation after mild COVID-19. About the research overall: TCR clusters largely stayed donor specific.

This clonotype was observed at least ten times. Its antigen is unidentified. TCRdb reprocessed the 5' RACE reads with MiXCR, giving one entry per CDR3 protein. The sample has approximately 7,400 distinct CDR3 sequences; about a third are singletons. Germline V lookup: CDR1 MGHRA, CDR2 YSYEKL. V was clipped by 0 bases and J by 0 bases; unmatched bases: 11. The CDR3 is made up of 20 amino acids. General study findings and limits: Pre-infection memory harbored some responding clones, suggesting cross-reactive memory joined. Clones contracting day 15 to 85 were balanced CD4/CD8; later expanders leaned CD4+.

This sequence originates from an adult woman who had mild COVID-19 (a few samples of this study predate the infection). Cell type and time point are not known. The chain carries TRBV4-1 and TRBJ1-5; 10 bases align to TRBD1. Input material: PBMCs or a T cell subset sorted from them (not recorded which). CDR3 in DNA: TGCGCCAGCAGCCAAGAATGGGGCGACAGGGGGCTTTATAGCAATCAGCCCCAGCATTTT. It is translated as CASSQEWGDRGLYSNQPQHF.